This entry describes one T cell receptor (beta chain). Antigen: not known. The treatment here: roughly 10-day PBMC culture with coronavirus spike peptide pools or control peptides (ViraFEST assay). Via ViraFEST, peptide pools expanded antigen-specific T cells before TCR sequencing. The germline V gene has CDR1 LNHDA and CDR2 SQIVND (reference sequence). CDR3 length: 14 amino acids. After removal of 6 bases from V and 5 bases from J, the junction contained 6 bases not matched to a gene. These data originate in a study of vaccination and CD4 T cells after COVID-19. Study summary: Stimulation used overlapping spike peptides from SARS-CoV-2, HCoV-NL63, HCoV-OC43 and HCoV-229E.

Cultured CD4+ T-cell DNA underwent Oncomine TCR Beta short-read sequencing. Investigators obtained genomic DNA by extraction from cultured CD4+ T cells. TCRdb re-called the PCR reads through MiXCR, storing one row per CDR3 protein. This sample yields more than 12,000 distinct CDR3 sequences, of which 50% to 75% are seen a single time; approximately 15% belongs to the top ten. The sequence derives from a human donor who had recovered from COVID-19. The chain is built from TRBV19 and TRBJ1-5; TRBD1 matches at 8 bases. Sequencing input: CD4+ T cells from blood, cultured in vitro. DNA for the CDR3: TGTGCCAGTAGCCCGGACAGGGTGCATCAGCCCCAGCATTTT. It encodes CASSPDRVHQPQHF.